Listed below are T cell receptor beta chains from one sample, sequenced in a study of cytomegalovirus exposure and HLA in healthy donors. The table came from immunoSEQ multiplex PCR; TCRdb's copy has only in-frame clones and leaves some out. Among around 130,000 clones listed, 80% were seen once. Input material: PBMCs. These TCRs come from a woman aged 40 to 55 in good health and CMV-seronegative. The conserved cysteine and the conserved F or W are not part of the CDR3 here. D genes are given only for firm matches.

cdr3_aa: ASSSGQETQY
d_call: -
j_call: TRBJ2-5
v_call: TRBV7-9
cdr3_length: 10

cdr3_aa: ASSLDVGGSGNTIY
d_call: -
j_call: TRBJ1-3
v_call: TRBV7-2
cdr3_length: 14

cdr3_aa: ASSVDRGRQETQY
d_call: TRBD1
j_call: TRBJ2-5
v_call: TRBV9
cdr3_length: 13

cdr3_aa: ASSIKLAGVEQY
d_call: TRBD2
j_call: TRBJ2-7
v_call: TRBV19
cdr3_length: 12

cdr3_aa: ASSPLETDPNNSPLH
d_call: -
j_call: TRBJ1-6
v_call: TRBV27
cdr3_length: 15

cdr3_aa: SAAADTQY
d_call: -
j_call: TRBJ2-3
v_call: TRBV20-1
cdr3_length: 8

cdr3_aa: ASRVYLRQPQH
d_call: -
j_call: TRBJ1-5
v_call: TRBV28
cdr3_length: 11

cdr3_aa: ASATSGPYNEQF
d_call: TRBD2
j_call: TRBJ2-1
v_call: TRBV12-5
cdr3_length: 12

cdr3_aa: ASRPGGLSQPQH
d_call: -
j_call: TRBJ1-5
v_call: TRBV28
cdr3_length: 12

cdr3_aa: ATSRDEKSGELF
d_call: -
j_call: TRBJ2-2
v_call: TRBV15
cdr3_length: 12

cdr3_aa: ASSQDVLNEKLF
d_call: -
j_call: TRBJ1-4
v_call: TRBV4-2
cdr3_length: 12

cdr3_aa: ASSRGLGEKLF
d_call: -
j_call: TRBJ1-4
v_call: TRBV7-2
cdr3_length: 11

cdr3_aa: ASSLEGGDYGCT
d_call: -
j_call: TRBJ1-2
v_call: TRBV7-8
cdr3_length: 12

cdr3_aa: ASSLEPQGVPEAF
d_call: TRBD1
j_call: TRBJ1-1
v_call: TRBV7-6
cdr3_length: 13

cdr3_aa: ASSSRLNQPQH
d_call: -
j_call: TRBJ1-5
v_call: TRBV6-5
cdr3_length: 11

cdr3_aa: ASRPDSSYNEQF
d_call: -
j_call: TRBJ2-1
v_call: TRBV5-6
cdr3_length: 12

cdr3_aa: ASSQDRFNYGYT
d_call: -
j_call: TRBJ1-2
v_call: TRBV5-4
cdr3_length: 12

cdr3_aa: ASNQFNQPQH
d_call: -
j_call: TRBJ1-5
v_call: TRBV6-1
cdr3_length: 10

cdr3_aa: ASSRAGRGRDADTQY
d_call: -
j_call: TRBJ2-3
v_call: TRBV7-9
cdr3_length: 15

cdr3_aa: ASSSSGPQH
d_call: -
j_call: TRBJ1-5
v_call: TRBV7-2
cdr3_length: 9

cdr3_aa: ASSWDTMRNSPLH
d_call: -
j_call: TRBJ1-6
v_call: TRBV27
cdr3_length: 13

cdr3_aa: ASSIDGGGTYEQY
d_call: -
j_call: TRBJ2-7
v_call: TRBV19
cdr3_length: 13

cdr3_aa: AISGQSYEQY
d_call: -
j_call: TRBJ2-7
v_call: TRBV10-3
cdr3_length: 10

cdr3_aa: ASSFVLAGGTGELF
d_call: TRBD2
j_call: TRBJ2-2
v_call: TRBV5-6
cdr3_length: 14

cdr3_aa: ASSPSGTSREKLF
d_call: -
j_call: TRBJ1-4
v_call: TRBV27
cdr3_length: 13

cdr3_aa: ASSQTGDSPLH
d_call: TRBD1
j_call: TRBJ1-6
v_call: TRBV27
cdr3_length: 11

cdr3_aa: ASSYGTLSNQPQH
d_call: -
j_call: TRBJ1-5
v_call: TRBV7-2
cdr3_length: 13

cdr3_aa: ASSLRGNEKLF
d_call: -
j_call: TRBJ1-4
v_call: TRBV13
cdr3_length: 11

cdr3_aa: ASTRRDRDQRNSPLH
d_call: TRBD1
j_call: TRBJ1-6
v_call: TRBV28
cdr3_length: 15

cdr3_aa: ASSPQGSLNNSPLH
d_call: -
j_call: TRBJ1-6
v_call: TRBV5-4
cdr3_length: 14

cdr3_aa: ASSQGPGETYEQY
d_call: -
j_call: TRBJ2-7
v_call: TRBV4-3
cdr3_length: 13

cdr3_aa: SAPVRVSENTEAF
d_call: -
j_call: TRBJ1-1
v_call: TRBV29-1
cdr3_length: 13

cdr3_aa: ASRPRTSGSLYNEQF
d_call: TRBD2
j_call: TRBJ2-1
v_call: TRBV28
cdr3_length: 15

cdr3_aa: ASSHGQGKNTEAF
d_call: TRBD1
j_call: TRBJ1-1
v_call: TRBV23-1
cdr3_length: 13

cdr3_aa: ASSIGHFQETQY
d_call: -
j_call: TRBJ2-5
v_call: TRBV19
cdr3_length: 12

cdr3_aa: ASSSRQVPGYT
d_call: -
j_call: TRBJ1-2
v_call: TRBV27
cdr3_length: 11

cdr3_aa: ASSLGRGANYGYT
d_call: -
j_call: TRBJ1-2
v_call: TRBV13
cdr3_length: 13

cdr3_aa: AGSLAGGAEQY
d_call: -
j_call: TRBJ2-7
v_call: TRBV5-6
cdr3_length: 11

cdr3_aa: ASPTGDTEAF
d_call: TRBD1
j_call: TRBJ1-1
v_call: TRBV2
cdr3_length: 10

cdr3_aa: ASSDTTGLSSYEQY
d_call: -
j_call: TRBJ2-7
v_call: TRBV6-1
cdr3_length: 14

cdr3_aa: ASSLDETGHEQY
d_call: TRBD1
j_call: TRBJ2-7
v_call: TRBV7-9
cdr3_length: 12

cdr3_aa: ASSYWTGGAGYT
d_call: TRBD1
j_call: TRBJ1-2
v_call: TRBV5-4
cdr3_length: 12

cdr3_aa: ARSLATQISYEQY
d_call: -
j_call: TRBJ2-7
v_call: TRBV5-3
cdr3_length: 13

cdr3_aa: ASSYSDRGEAF
d_call: TRBD1
j_call: TRBJ1-1
v_call: TRBV6-5
cdr3_length: 11

cdr3_aa: ASSWGGDEQF
d_call: TRBD2
j_call: TRBJ2-1
v_call: TRBV5-1
cdr3_length: 10

cdr3_aa: AISESLRGGDTEAF
d_call: -
j_call: TRBJ1-1
v_call: TRBV10-3
cdr3_length: 14

cdr3_aa: ASSLTGGGTGELF
d_call: TRBD1
j_call: TRBJ2-2
v_call: TRBV5-1
cdr3_length: 13

cdr3_aa: ASSAGLVWGGEQY
d_call: TRBD2
j_call: TRBJ2-7
v_call: TRBV6-1
cdr3_length: 13

cdr3_aa: ASRIEGAPYGYT
d_call: TRBD1
j_call: TRBJ1-2
v_call: TRBV2
cdr3_length: 12

cdr3_aa: ASSVRGPSNTGELF
d_call: -
j_call: TRBJ2-2
v_call: TRBV18
cdr3_length: 14

cdr3_aa: ASSQDRRTLNTEAF
d_call: -
j_call: TRBJ1-1
v_call: TRBV4-2
cdr3_length: 14

cdr3_aa: ASSLVPRTYEQY
d_call: -
j_call: TRBJ2-7
v_call: TRBV7-9
cdr3_length: 12

cdr3_aa: ASSPQRSTDTQY
d_call: -
j_call: TRBJ2-3
v_call: TRBV18
cdr3_length: 12

cdr3_aa: ASRQDGNEKLF
d_call: -
j_call: TRBJ1-4
v_call: TRBV14
cdr3_length: 11